This T cell receptor beta chain derives from a study of T cell clones after liver transplantation. Some clones are missing from TCRdb's copy, which holds only in-frame ones; the method was immunoSEQ multiplex PCR. The sample has tens of thousands of clones; under 90% are singletons. V was shortened by 0 bases and J by 8 bases, with 12 bases between the two germline ends. Germline assignment: CDR1 SGHRS and CDR2 YFSETQ. The CDR3 has 14 residues. This clonotype was obtained from a human patient who received a liver transplant. Some T cells here may be from the graft donor. The chain has TRBV5-1 and TRBJ2-1, with D possibly TRBD1 on 5 matching bases. The sample here was CD4+ T cells from blood, taken 12 months after liver transplant. The chain's CDR3 is CASSLDRSTDEQFF. Written as DNA, the CDR3 is TGCGCCAGCAGCTTGGACAGGTCGACCGATGAGCAGTTCTTC.